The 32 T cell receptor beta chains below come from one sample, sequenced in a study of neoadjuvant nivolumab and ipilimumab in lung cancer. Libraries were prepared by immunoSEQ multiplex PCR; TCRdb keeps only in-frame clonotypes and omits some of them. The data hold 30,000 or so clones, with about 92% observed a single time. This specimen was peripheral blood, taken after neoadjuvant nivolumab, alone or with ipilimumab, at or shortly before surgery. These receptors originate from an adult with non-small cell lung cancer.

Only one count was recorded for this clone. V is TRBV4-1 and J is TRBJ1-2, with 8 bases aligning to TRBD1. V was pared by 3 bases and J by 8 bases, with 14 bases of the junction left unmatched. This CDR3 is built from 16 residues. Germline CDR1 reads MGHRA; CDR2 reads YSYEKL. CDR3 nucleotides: TGCGCCAGCAGCCAGGCAGGACAGGGTGAGTTAGGAGGCTACACCTTC. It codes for CASSQAGQGELGGYTF.

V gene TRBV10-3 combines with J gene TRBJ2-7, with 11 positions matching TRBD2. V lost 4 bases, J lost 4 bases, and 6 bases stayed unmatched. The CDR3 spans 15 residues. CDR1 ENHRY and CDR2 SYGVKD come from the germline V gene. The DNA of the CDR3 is TGTGCCATCAGTGGCTCTCTAGCGGGAGGTTACGAGCAGTACTTC. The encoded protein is CAISGSLAGGYEQYF.

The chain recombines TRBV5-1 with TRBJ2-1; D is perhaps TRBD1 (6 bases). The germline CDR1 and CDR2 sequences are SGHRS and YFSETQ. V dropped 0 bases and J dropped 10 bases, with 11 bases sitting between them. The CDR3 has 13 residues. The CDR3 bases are TGCGCCAGCAGCTTGGACAGGGCTGGGGAGCAGTTCTTC. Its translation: CASSLDRAGEQFF.

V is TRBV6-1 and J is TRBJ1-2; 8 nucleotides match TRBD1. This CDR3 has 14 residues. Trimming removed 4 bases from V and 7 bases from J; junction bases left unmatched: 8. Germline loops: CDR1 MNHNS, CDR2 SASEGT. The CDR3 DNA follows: TGTGCCAGCAGTGTCTTGACAGGGGTTTCTGGCTACACCTTC. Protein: CASSVLTGVSGYTF.

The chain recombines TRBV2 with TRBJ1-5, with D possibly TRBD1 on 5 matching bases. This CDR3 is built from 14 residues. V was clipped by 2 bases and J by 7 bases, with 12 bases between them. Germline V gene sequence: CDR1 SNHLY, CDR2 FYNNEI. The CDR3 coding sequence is TGTGCCAGCAGTGAACGCGGGACGATCCAGCCCCAGCATTTT. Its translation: CASSERGTIQPQHF.

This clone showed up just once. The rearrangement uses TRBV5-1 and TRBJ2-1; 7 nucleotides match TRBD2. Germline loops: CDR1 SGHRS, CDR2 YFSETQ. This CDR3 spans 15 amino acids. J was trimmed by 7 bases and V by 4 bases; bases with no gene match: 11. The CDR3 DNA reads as TGCGCCAGCAGCGAGGATCTAGCAGCGGGGAATGAGCAGTTCTTC. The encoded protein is CASSEDLAAGNEQFF.

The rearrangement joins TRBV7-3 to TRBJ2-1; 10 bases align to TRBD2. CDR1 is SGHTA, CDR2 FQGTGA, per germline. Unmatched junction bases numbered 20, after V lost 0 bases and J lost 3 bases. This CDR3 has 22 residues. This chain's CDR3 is CASSLTGGDTPALAGHYNEQFF. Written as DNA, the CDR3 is TGTGCCAGCAGCTTAACTGGCGGAGACACCCCGGCACTAGCGGGACACTACAATGAGCAGTTCTTC. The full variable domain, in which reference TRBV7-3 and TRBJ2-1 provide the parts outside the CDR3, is GAGVSQTPSNKVTEKGKYVELRCDPISGHTALYWYRQSLGQGPEFLIYFQGTGAADDSGLPNDRFFAVRPEGSVSTLKIQRTERGDSAVYLCASSLTGGDTPALAGHYNEQFFGPGTRLTVL.

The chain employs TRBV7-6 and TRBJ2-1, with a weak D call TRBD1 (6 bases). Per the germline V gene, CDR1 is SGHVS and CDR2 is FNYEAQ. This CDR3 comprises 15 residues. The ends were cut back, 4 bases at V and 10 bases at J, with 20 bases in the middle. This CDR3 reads CASSSRNLQGTEQFF. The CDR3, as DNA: TGTGCCAGCAGCTCCCGGAACCTACAGGGCACCGAGCAGTTCTTC.

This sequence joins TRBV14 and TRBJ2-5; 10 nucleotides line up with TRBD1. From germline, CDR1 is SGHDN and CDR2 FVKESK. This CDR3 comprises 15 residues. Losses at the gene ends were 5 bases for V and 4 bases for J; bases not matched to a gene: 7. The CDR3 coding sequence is TGTGCCAGCAGCTTCCGGACAGGGGGTGTAGAGACCCAGTACTTC. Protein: CASSFRTGGVETQYF.

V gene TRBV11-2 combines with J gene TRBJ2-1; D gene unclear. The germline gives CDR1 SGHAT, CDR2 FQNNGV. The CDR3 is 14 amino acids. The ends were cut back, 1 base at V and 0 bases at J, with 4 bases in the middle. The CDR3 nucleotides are TGTGCCAGCAGCTTAGGGGGCTCCTACAATGAGCAGTTCTTC. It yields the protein CASSLGGSYNEQFF.

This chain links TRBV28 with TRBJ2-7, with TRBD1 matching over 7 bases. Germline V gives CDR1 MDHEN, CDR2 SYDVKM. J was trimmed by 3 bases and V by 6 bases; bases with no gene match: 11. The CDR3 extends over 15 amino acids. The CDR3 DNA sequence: TGTGCCAGCAGGAGGATGACAGGGATTAGCTACGAGCAGTACTTC. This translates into CASRRMTGISYEQYF.

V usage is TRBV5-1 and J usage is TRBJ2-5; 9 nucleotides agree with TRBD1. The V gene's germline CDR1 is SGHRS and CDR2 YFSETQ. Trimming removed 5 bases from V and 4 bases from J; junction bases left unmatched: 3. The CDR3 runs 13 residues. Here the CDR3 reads CASRTTGGETQYF. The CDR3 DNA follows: TGCGCCAGCAGGACGACAGGGGGAGAGACCCAGTACTTC.

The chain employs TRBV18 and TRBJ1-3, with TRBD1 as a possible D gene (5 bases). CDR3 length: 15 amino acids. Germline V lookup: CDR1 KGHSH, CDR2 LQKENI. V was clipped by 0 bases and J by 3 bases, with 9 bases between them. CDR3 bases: TGTGCCAGCTCACCACCGGGACGTTATGGAAACACCATATATTTT. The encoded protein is CASSPPGRYGNTIYF.

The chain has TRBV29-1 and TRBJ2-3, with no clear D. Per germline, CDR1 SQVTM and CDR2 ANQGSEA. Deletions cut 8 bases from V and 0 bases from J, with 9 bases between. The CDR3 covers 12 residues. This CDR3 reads CSFSDSTDTQYF. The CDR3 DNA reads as TGCAGCTTCTCGGACAGCACAGATACGCAGTATTTT.

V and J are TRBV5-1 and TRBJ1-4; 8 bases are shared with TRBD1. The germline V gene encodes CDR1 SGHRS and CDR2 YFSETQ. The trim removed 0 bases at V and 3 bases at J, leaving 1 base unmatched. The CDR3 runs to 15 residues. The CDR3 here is CASSLVQGANEKLFF. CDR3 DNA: TGCGCCAGCAGCTTGGTACAGGGGGCTAATGAAAAACTGTTTTTT.

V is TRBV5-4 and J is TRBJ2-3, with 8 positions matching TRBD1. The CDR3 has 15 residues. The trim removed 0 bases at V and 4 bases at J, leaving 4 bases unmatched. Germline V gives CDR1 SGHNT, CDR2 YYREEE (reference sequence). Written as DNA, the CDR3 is TGTGCCAGCAGCTTGGACAGGGGGGTGTCAGATACGCAGTATTTT. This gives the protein CASSLDRGVSDTQYF. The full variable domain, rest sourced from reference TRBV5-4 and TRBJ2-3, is ETGVTQSPTHLIKTRGQQVTLRCSSQSGHNTVSWYQQALGQGPQFIFQYYREEENGRGNFPPRFSGLQFPNYSSELNVNALELDDSALYLCASSLDRGVSDTQYFGPGTRLTVL.

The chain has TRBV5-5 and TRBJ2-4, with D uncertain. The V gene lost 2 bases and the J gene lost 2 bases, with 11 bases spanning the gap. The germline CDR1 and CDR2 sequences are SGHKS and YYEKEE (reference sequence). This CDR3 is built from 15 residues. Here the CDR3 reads CASSFFAATKNIQYF. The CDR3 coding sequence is TGTGCCAGCAGCTTCTTTGCGGCCACCAAAAACATTCAGTACTTC.

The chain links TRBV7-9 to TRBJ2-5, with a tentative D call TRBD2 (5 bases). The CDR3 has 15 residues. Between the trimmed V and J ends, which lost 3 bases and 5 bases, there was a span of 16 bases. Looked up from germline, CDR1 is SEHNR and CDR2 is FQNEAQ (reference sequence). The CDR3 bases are TGTGCCAGCAGCTTTGTGAAGGGAGCTCCCGAGACCCAGTACTTC. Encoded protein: CASSFVKGAPETQYF. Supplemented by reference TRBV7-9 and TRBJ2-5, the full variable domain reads DTGVSQNPRHKITKRGQNVTFRCDPISEHNRLYWYRQTLGQGPEFLTYFQNEAQLEKSRLLSDRFSAERPKGSFSTLEIQRTEQGDSAMYLCASSFVKGAPETQYFGPGTRLLVL.

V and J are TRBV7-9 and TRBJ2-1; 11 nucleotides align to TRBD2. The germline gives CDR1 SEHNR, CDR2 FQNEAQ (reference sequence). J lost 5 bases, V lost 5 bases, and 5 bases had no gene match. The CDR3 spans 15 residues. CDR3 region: CASSLSGGGHNEQFF. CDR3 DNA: TGTGCCAGCAGCCTTAGCGGGGGGGGACACAATGAGCAGTTCTTC.

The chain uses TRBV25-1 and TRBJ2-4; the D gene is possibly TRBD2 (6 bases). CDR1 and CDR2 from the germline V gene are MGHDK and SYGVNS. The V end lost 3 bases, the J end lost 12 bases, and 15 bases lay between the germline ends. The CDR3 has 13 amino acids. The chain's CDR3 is CASSDLPGSPQYF. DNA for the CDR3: TGTGCCAGCAGTGATTTACCCGGGAGTCCTCAGTACTTC.

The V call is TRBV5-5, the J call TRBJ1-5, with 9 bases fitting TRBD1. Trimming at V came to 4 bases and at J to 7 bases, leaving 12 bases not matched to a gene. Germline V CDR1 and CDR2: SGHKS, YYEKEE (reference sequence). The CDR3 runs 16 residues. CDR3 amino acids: CASSRGPDRGRQPQHF. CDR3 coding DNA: TGTGCCAGCAGCAGGGGACCGGACAGGGGCAGGCAGCCCCAGCATTTT.

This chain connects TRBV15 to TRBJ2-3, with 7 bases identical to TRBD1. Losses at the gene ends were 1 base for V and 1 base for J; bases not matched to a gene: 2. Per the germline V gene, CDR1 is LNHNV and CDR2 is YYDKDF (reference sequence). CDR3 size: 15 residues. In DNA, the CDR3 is TGTGCCACCAGCAGAGTCGGACAGGGCACAGATACGCAGTATTTT. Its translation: CATSRVGQGTDTQYF. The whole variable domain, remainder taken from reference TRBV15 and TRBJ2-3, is DAMVIQNPRYQVTQFGKPVTLSCSQTLNHNVMYWYQQKSSQAPKLLFHYYDKDFNNEADTPDNFQSRRPNTSFCFLDIRSPGLGDTAMYLCATSRVGQGTDTQYFGPGTRLTVL.

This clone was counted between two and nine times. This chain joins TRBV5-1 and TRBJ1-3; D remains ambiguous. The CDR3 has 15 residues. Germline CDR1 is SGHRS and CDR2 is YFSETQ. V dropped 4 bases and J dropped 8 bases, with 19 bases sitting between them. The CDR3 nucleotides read TGCGCCAGCAGCCCGTTGGGCCGAACCGGGGACACCATATATTTT. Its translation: CASSPLGRTGDTIYF.

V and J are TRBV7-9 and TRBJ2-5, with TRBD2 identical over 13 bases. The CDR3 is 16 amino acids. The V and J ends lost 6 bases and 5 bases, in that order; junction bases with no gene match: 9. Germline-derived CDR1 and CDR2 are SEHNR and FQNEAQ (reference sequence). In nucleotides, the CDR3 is TGTGCCAGCAGTTATCCGGGACTAGCGGGACGGGAGACCCAGTACTTC. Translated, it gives CASSYPGLAGRETQYF. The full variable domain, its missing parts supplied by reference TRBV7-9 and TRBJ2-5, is DTGVSQNPRHKITKRGQNVTFRCDPISEHNRLYWYRQTLGQGPEFLTYFQNEAQLEKSRLLSDRFSAERPKGSFSTLEIQRTEQGDSAMYLCASSYPGLAGRETQYFGPGTRLLVL.

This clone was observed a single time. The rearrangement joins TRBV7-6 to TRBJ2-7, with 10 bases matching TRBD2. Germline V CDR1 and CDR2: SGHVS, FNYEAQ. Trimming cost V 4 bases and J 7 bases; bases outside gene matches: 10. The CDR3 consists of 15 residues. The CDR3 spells CASSSSGRGIGEQYF. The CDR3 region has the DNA TGTGCCAGCAGCTCCAGCGGGAGGGGAATAGGAGAGCAGTACTTC. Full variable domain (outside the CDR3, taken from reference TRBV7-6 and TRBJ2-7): GAGVSQSPRYKVTKRGQDVALRCDPISGHVSLYWYRQALGQGPEFLTYFNYEAQQDKSGLPNDRFSAERPEGSISTLTIQRTEQRDSAMYRCASSSSGRGIGEQYFGPGTRLTVT.

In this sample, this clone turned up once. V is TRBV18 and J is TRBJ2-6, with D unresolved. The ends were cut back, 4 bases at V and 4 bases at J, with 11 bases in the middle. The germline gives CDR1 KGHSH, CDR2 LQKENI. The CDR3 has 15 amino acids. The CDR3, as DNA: TGTGCCAGCTCACTAGTCGATTCCGGGGCCAACGTCCTGACTTTC. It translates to CASSLVDSGANVLTF. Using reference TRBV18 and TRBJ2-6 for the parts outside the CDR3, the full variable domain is NAGVMQNPRHLVRRRGQEARLRCSPMKGHSHVYWYRQLPEEGLKFMVYLQKENIIDESGMPKERFSAEFPKEGPSILRIQQVVRGDSAAYFCASSLVDSGANVLTFGAGSRLTVL.

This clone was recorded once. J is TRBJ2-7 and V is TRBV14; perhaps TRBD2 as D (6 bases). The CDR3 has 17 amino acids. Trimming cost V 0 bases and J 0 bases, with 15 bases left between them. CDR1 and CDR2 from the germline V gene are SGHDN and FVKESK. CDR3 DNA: TGTGCCAGCAGCCAAGACCGGCGGGATTCCCCCTCCTACGAGCAGTACTTC. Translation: CASSQDRRDSPSYEQYF.

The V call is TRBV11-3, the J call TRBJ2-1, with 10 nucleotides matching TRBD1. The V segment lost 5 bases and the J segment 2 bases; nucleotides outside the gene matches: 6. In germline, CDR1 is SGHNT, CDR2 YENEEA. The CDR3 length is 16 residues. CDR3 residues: CASSPRQGATYNEQFF. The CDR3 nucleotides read TGTGCCAGCAGCCCTAGACAGGGGGCTACCTACAATGAGCAGTTCTTC.

The DNA for the CDR3 is TGTGCCAGCAGCTTCGGACCGGACTATGGCTACACCTTC. As protein: CASSFGPDYGYTF. The chain carries TRBV7-9 and TRBJ1-2; D unresolved. Germline loops: CDR1 SEHNR, CDR2 FQNEAQ (reference sequence). CDR3 length equals 13 residues. The V end was cut by 3 bases, the J end by 3 bases, with 8 bases between.

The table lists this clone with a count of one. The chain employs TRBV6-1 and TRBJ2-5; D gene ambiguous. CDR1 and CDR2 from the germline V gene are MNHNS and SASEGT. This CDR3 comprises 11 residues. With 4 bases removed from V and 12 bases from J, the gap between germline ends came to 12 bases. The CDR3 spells CASSAQWKEYF. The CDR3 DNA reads TGTGCCAGCAGTGCTCAGTGGAAAGAGTACTTC.

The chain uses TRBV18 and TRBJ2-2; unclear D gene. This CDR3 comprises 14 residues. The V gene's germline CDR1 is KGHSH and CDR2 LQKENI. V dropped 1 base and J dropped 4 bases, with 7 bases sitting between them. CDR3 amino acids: CASSPLGGTGELFF. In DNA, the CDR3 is TGTGCCAGCTCACCACTTGGCGGCACCGGGGAGCTGTTTTTT.

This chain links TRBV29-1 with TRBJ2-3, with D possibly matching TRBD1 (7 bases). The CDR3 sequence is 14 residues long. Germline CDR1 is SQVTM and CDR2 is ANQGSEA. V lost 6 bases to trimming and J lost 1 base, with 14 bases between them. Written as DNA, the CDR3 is TGCAGCGTAGGGCAGGGGGGCCGCACAGATACGCAGTATTTT. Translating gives CSVGQGGRTDTQYF.